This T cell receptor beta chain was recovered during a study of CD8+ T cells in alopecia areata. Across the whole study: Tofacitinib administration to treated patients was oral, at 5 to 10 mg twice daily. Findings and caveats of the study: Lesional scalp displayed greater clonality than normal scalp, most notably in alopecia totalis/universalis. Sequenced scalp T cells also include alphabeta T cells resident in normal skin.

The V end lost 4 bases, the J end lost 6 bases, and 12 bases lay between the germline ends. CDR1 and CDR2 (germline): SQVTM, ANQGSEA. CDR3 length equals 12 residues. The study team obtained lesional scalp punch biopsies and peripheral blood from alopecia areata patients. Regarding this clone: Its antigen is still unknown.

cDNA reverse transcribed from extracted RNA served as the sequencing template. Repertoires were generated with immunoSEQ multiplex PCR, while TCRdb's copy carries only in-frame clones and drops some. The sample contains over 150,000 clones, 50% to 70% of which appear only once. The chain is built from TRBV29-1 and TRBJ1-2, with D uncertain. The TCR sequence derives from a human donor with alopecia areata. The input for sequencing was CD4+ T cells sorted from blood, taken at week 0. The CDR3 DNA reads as TGCAGCGTTGGGAGGGTGGGCGATGGCTACACCTTC. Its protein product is CSVGRVGDGYTF.